One sample yielded the 16 T cell receptor beta chains listed below, sequenced in a study of tumor-infiltrating lymphocytes in oesophageal squamous cell carcinoma. TCRdb redid the calling of the PCR reads with MiXCR, one entry per CDR3 protein. The sample gives 15,000 to 25,000 distinct CDR3 sequences, roughly 40% of which show up once; about 39% is in the top ten. The material sequenced was esophageal tumor tissue. These receptors came from a male donor with esophageal squamous cell carcinoma.

This chain links TRBV5-1 with TRBJ2-3; 7 bases line up with TRBD1. The V segment lost 2 bases and the J segment 5 bases; nucleotides outside the gene matches: 8. Germline CDR1 SGHRS, CDR2 YFSETQ. This CDR3 spans 15 amino acids. The DNA of the CDR3 is TGCGCCAGCAGCTTCGGACAGGCTTTGGGAGATACGCAGTATTTT. This sequence encodes CASSFGQALGDTQYF.

With regard to this clonotype: The CDR3 carries no conserved terminal phenylalanine or tryptophan, so it likely arises from a read error. The limits of the CDR3 on the DNA are not certain, so only TCRdb's listed CDR3 is given. The rearrangement joins TRBV6-6 to TRBJ1-1; no check of the table's D call, TRBD1, against the DNA was made. The CDR3 is made up of 17 amino acids, end residues included. From germline, CDR1 is MNHNY and CDR2 SVGAGI (reference sequence). CDR3: CASSYSGPRPTSSTSAP.

This clonotype is classed as medium-sized. The chain joins TRBV7-8 to TRBJ2-7, with 7 bases matching TRBD2. V lost 8 bases to trimming and J lost 2 bases; unmatched junction nucleotides: 9. This CDR3 has 14 residues. The germline gives CDR1 SGHVS, CDR2 FQNEAQ. The CDR3 loop reads CASSKASGAYEQYF. In nucleotides, the CDR3 is TGTGCCAGCTCCAAGGCTAGCGGTGCCTACGAGCAGTACTTC.

This sequence joins TRBV7-3 and TRBJ2-1; D not certain. Germline lookup yields CDR1 SGHTA and CDR2 FQGTGA. The CDR3 length is 13 residues. Trimming removed 1 base from V and 7 bases from J, with 8 bases in between. The CDR3 sequence is CASSLNYGNEQFF. Here the CDR3 DNA reads TGTGCCAGCAGCTTAAATTATGGGAATGAGCAGTTCTTC.

This clonotype came up a few times. This rearrangement joins TRBV19 to TRBJ2-7; 12 nucleotides align to TRBD2. Germline V gene sequence: CDR1 LNHDA, CDR2 SQIVND (reference sequence). The CDR3 is 16 residues long. Unmatched junction bases numbered 3, after V lost 3 bases and J lost 0 bases. The CDR3: CASSMGTSGFSYEQYF. CDR3 DNA: TGTGCCAGTAGTATGGGGACTAGCGGGTTCTCCTACGAGCAGTACTTC.

This clonotype was seen at least ten times. The CDR3 here is CASSSQGGQVYGYTF. In DNA, the CDR3 is TGTGCCAGCAGCTCTCAAGGGGGGCAAGTCTATGGCTACACCTTC. This rearrangement joins TRBV7-3 to TRBJ1-2; tentatively, D is TRBD1 (6 bases). V was shortened by 4 bases and J by 4 bases, with 16 bases between the two germline ends. Germline lookup yields CDR1 SGHTA and CDR2 FQGTGA. The CDR3 is made up of 15 amino acids.

The chain combines TRBV11-2 with TRBJ1-3; 7 bases are a match to TRBD1. Germline trimming cut 1 base from V and 7 bases from J; bases unmatched to any gene: 4. The germline gives CDR1 SGHAT, CDR2 FQNNGV. The CDR3 consists of 14 residues. For the CDR3, the DNA is TGTGCCAGCAGCTTAGCGGGACAGAGGAACACCATATATTTT. It yields the protein CASSLAGQRNTIYF.

This clonotype was seen ten or more times. This chain links TRBV10-2 with TRBJ2-7; D call uncertain. In germline, CDR1 is WSHSY, CDR2 SAAADI. The CDR3 covers 12 residues. Between the trimmed V and J ends, which lost 0 bases and 2 bases, there was a span of 2 bases. In nucleotides, the CDR3 is TGCGCCAGCAGTGAGTCGCCCTACGAGCAGTACTTC. It specifies CASSESPYEQYF.

The gene calls are TRBV24-1 and TRBJ2-1; 10 bases match TRBD2. The tail of the sequence fits TRBJ2-5 better, so the J call may be wrong. The CDR3 runs to 15 residues. Germline-derived CDR1 and CDR2 are KGHDR and SFDVKD. CDR3 sequence: CATSGTSGAQETQYF. The CDR3 DNA reads as TGTGCCACCAGTGGGACTAGCGGTGCACAAGAGACCCAGTACTTC.

Many counts were recorded for this clonotype. The CDR3 protein is CASSLRLAGGLAGELFF. CDR3 DNA sequence: TGTGCCAGCAGCTTGAGACTAGCGGGAGGATTAGCCGGGGAGCTGTTTTTT. V and J are TRBV5-5 and TRBJ2-2; 13 bases agree with TRBD2. Germline assignment: CDR1 SGHKS and CDR2 YYEKEE (reference sequence). J lost 6 bases, V lost 1 base, and 6 bases had no gene match. The CDR3 is made up of 17 amino acids.

The chain employs TRBV7-3 and TRBJ2-3; TRBD1 agrees at 10 bases. The end of the DNA aligns better with TRBJ2-1, so the J call may be wrong. Germline V gene lookup returns CDR1 SGHTA and CDR2 FQGTGA. This CDR3 is 14 amino acids long. In DNA form, the CDR3 reads TGTGCCAGCAGCTTACTCGGGACAGGGGACGAGCAGTTCTTC. This encodes CASSLLGTGDEQFF.

In its sample, this clonotype was seen a few times. The CDR3, as DNA: TGTGCCAGCAGCTTAGCTAGCCCCAGAACGGAGGAGCAGTTCTTC. Protein sequence: CASSLASPRTEEQFF. The gene calls are TRBV7-9 and TRBJ2-1, with unresolved D. Germline V gene data show CDR1 as SEHNR and CDR2 as FQNEAQ (reference sequence). V was shortened by 0 bases and J by 10 bases, with 16 bases between the two germline ends. CDR3 length: 15 residues.

J is TRBJ2-7 and V is TRBV7-3; D may be TRBD1 or TRBD2 (5 bases each). The J call may be mistaken, given a closer DNA end match to TRBJ2-4. The germline V gene encodes CDR1 SGHTA and CDR2 FQGTGA. The CDR3 is 14 residues long. CDR3 amino acids: CASSHEGAKNIQYF. CDR3 coding DNA: TGTGCCAGCAGCCACGAGGGGGCCAAAAACATTCAGTACTTC.

This clonotype was detected many times. J is TRBJ2-2 and V is TRBV7-2; the D call may be TRBD1 or TRBD2 (6 bases each). V was clipped by 6 bases and J by 5 bases, with 19 bases between them. The CDR3 consists of 16 residues. The germline V gene encodes CDR1 SGHTA and CDR2 FQGNSA. The DNA of the CDR3 is TGTGCCAGCAGTACGGCGACGGGGGCTTTAACCGGGGAGCTGTTTTTT. Translated, it gives CASSTATGALTGELFF.

On this clonotype: The CDR3 does not close with the conserved phenylalanine or tryptophan, likely indicating a read error. The DNA is omitted, as the CDR3 cannot be located on it reliably, and the CDR3 follows TCRdb's listing. V gene TRBV7-2 combines with J gene TRBJ2-1; the DNA was not used to check the table's D call, TRBD1. A total of 18 residues make up the CDR3, ends included. Germline V gene data show CDR1 as SGHTA and CDR2 as FQGNSA. This chain's CDR3 is CASSLNSGGFIYGYTFGS.

This sequence joins TRBV7-3 and TRBJ2-5; unclear D gene. The CDR3 sequence is 15 residues long. V lost 2 bases, J lost 11 bases, and 21 bases lay in between. Germline V gives CDR1 SGHTA, CDR2 FQGTGA. CDR3 loop: CASSLVSNYYNEQYF. The CDR3 nucleotides read TGTGCCAGCAGCTTAGTCAGCAACTACTACAATGAGCAGTACTTC.